This TCR beta chain was identified in a study of blood T cell repertoires in COVID-19. Clones were read by immunoSEQ multiplex PCR, and TCRdb kept only the in-frame ones, dropping some. The profile shows approximately 500,000 clones, approximately 91% of them singletons. The CDR3 contains 17 residues. V dropped 0 bases and J dropped 6; count of bases not matched to a gene: 14. Germline V gene data show CDR1 as MGHRA and CDR2 as YSYEKL. The chain links TRBV4-1 to TRBJ2-7, with 7 bases fitting TRBD1. The receptor was derived from a woman between 45 and 60 years old with COVID-19, enrolled during active disease. Material: peripheral blood. CDR3 nucleotide sequence: TGCGCCAGCAGCCAAGAGACTCTGCGACAGGACAGGCCCGAGCAGTACTTC. It yields the protein CASSQETLRQDRPEQYF.